Following are 26 T cell receptor beta chains from one sample sequenced in a study of T-cell reconstitution after alpha-beta-depleted transplantation in children. During its preparation, the TCRbeta library received unique molecular identifiers. TCRdb ran MiXCR on the PCR reads and lists one entry per CDR3 protein. The sample shows around 670,000 distinct CDR3 sequences, around 12% of them seen only once. The sequencing used PBMCs, collected before TCRalphabeta/CD19-depleted stem cell transplant. The origin of the receptors is a girl aged 2-15 years with congenital amegakaryocytic thrombocytopenia, due to receive a stem cell transplant.

This clonotype was picked up a small number of times. The chain combines TRBV7-9 with TRBJ2-1, with D hard to call. CDR1 SEHNR and CDR2 FQNEAQ come from the germline V gene (reference sequence). The CDR3 contains 16 residues. V was trimmed by 5 bases and J by 2 bases, leaving 16 bases between them. CDR3 coding DNA: TGTGCCAGCAGCCCCGTAAGTGGCAGACCCTACAATGAGCAGTTCTTC. As protein: CASSPVSGRPYNEQFF. Full variable domain (remainder filled in from reference TRBV7-9 and TRBJ2-1): DTGVSQNPRHKITKRGQNVTFRCDPISEHNRLYWYRQTLGQGPEFLTYFQNEAQLEKSRLLSDRFSAERPKGSFSTLEIQRTEQGDSAMYLCASSPVSGRPYNEQFFGPGTRLTVL.

A note on this clonotype: The junction shows a germline mismatch at one end, possibly a read error. The rearrangement uses TRBV5-1 and TRBJ2-1; D is uncertain. The CDR3 has 12 amino acids. The germline CDR1 and CDR2 sequences are SGHRS and YFSETQ. CDR3 nucleotides: TGCGCCAGCAGCTTGACCGGATCAGAGTGCCTCTTC. Translating it yields CASSLTGSECLF. Looking up the rest from reference TRBV5-1 and TRBJ2-1 gives the full variable domain: KAGVTQTPRYLIKTRGQQVTLSCSPISGHRSVSWYQQTPGQGLQFLFEYFSETQRNKGNFPGRFSGRQFSNSRSEMNVSTLELGDSALYLCASSLTGSECLFGPGTRLTVL.

This clonotype was seen a few times. The limits of the CDR3 on the DNA are not certain, so only TCRdb's listed CDR3 is given. The chain couples TRBV12-3 or TRBV12-4 to TRBJ1-5; TRBD1 is taken as the D call from the table, unchecked against the DNA. The CDR3 spans 17 amino acids, including both terminal residues. This CDR3 reads CASSFLAGGELNQPQHF.

This clonotype was detected a few times. The V call is TRBV12-3 or TRBV12-4, the J call TRBJ2-7; possibly TRBD1 for D (6 bases). The CDR3 extends over 12 amino acids. Trimming took off 3 bases at V and 10 bases at J, with 13 bases between the two ends. The CDR3 sequence is CASSFGTPLQYF. CDR3 nucleotide sequence: TGTGCCAGCAGTTTCGGGACACCTCTTCAGTACTTC.

This clonotype was counted ten times or more. J is TRBJ1-3 and V is TRBV12-3 or TRBV12-4, with D tentatively TRBD1 (6 bases). V was cut by 5 bases and J by 3 bases, with 11 bases left in between. This CDR3 has 14 residues. CDR3: CASSQRTVGNTIYF. CDR3 bases: TGTGCCAGCAGTCAGAGGACAGTTGGAAACACCATATATTTT.

The rearrangement joins TRBV10-3 to TRBJ2-1, with TRBD2 identical over 9 bases. J gave up 8 bases and V 1 base, and 6 bases lay outside the gene matches. The CDR3 extends over 15 amino acids. Germline V lookup: CDR1 ENHRY, CDR2 SYGVKD. The DNA of the CDR3 is TGTGCCATCAGTGAGTATAGCGGGAGTATCCATGAGCAGTTCTTC. Translating gives CAISEYSGSIHEQFF.

Comment on this clonotype: A much larger clone lies one base from this, so it may be a read error. The CDR3 coding sequence is TGCTCCAGCAGCTTGGAATGGACTCCCAGCTTACATGAGCAGTTCTTC. Encoded protein: CSSSLEWTPSLHEQFF. The chain has TRBV5-1 and TRBJ2-1; tentative D call: TRBD2 (5 bases). Germline CDR1 reads SGHRS; CDR2 reads YFSETQ. There are 16 residues in the CDR3.

The chain recombines TRBV6-2 or TRBV6-3 with TRBJ2-1, with D perhaps matching TRBD1 or TRBD2 (5 bases each). CDR1 and CDR2 from the germline V gene are MNHEY and SVGEGT. This CDR3 region has 15 residues. The ends were cut back, 7 bases at V and 3 bases at J, with 16 bases in the middle. DNA of the CDR3: TGTGCCAGCACCCTCCTGGGACGGGACTACAATGAGCAGTTCTTC. Residues: CASTLLGRDYNEQFF.

The CDR3 DNA reads as TGTGCCAGCAGCTTAGGTACTTCGACAGGGGGTAACAATGAGCAGTTCTTC. It yields the protein CASSLGTSTGGNNEQFF. The genes are TRBV11-2 and TRBJ2-1, with 9 bases lining up with TRBD1. V lost 1 base and J lost 5; bases outside the gene matches: 9. Germline CDR1 is SGHAT and CDR2 is FQNNGV. The CDR3 extends over 17 amino acids. Using reference TRBV11-2 and TRBJ2-1 for the parts outside the CDR3, the full variable domain is EAGVAQSPRYKIIEKRQSVAFWCNPISGHATLYWYQQILGQGPKLLIQFQNNGVVDDSQLPKDRFSAERLKGVDSTLKIQPAKLEDSAVYLCASSLGTSTGGNNEQFFGPGTRLTVL.

The chain is built from TRBV10-3 and TRBJ2-7; the match to TRBD2 covers 10 bases. Germline CDR1 reads ENHRY; CDR2 reads SYGVKD. The junction had 9 bases not matched to a gene; V was cut back by 5 bases and J by 2 bases. This CDR3 is built from 16 residues. CDR3 in DNA: TGTGCCATCAGTCCCCGGCGGCTAGCGGGAGCCTACGAGCAGTACTTC. This sequence encodes CAISPRRLAGAYEQYF.

This clonotype was detected a few times. The CDR3 protein is CSARDSRGGWFF. The CDR3 bases are TGCAGTGCTAGAGATAGCCGGGGGGGGTGGTTCTTC. V and J are TRBV20-1 and TRBJ2-1; 8 bases line up with TRBD2. The length of the CDR3 is 12 residues. The V and J ends lost 0 bases and 15 bases, in that order; junction bases with no gene match: 7. Looked up from germline, CDR1 is DFQATT and CDR2 is SNEGSKA (reference sequence).

The J gene is TRBJ2-3, the V gene TRBV4-1, with a weak D call TRBD2 (5 bases). V was pared by 1 base and J by 5 bases, with 13 bases between. The CDR3 is 15 residues long. CDR1 and CDR2 from the germline V gene are MGHRA and YSYEKL. The CDR3 loop reads CASSQGFGNVDTQYF. In DNA, the CDR3 is TGCGCCAGCAGCCAAGGGTTCGGGAATGTAGATACGCAGTATTTT.

This clonotype was counted ten times or more. The chain links TRBV5-1 to TRBJ2-7; TRBD1 might be the D (5 bases). From germline, CDR1 is SGHRS and CDR2 YFSETQ. Trimming took 0 bases from V and 2 from J, leaving 12 bases between them. The CDR3 is made up of 15 amino acids. As DNA, the CDR3 is TGCGCCAGCAGCTTGGCCCAGGGATTCACCTACGAGCAGTACTTC. Its translation is CASSLAQGFTYEQYF.

This clonotype has a count of ten or more. The genes are TRBV20-1 and TRBJ2-3; D is unresolved. The germline V and J ends were trimmed by 3 bases and 2 bases, with 9 bases remaining between them. Germline V lookup: CDR1 DFQATT, CDR2 SNEGSKA (reference sequence). The CDR3 spans 13 residues. CDR3 in amino acids: CSASQLITDTQYF. CDR3 nucleotides: TGCAGTGCTAGCCAGTTAATCACAGATACGCAGTATTTT.

The rearrangement uses TRBV12-3 or TRBV12-4 and TRBJ2-7, with D possibly TRBD2 on 6 matching bases. CDR3 size: 14 residues. V was pared by 6 bases and J by 2 bases, with 14 bases between. CDR3 sequence reads: CASSWRAHPYEQYF. The CDR3 DNA reads as TGTGCCAGCAGCTGGAGGGCACATCCCTACGAGCAGTACTTC.

This clonotype has at least ten counts. The chain employs TRBV25-1 and TRBJ2-4; possibly TRBD1 or TRBD2 for D (5 bases each). Germline CDR1 MGHDK, CDR2 SYGVNS. V lost 2 bases, J lost 15 bases, and 20 bases lay in between. This CDR3 is 14 amino acids long. The CDR3 DNA sequence: TGTGCCAGCAGTGAAAACCCGGGACCGCAAGGATGGTACTTC. Translation gives CASSENPGPQGWYF.

This clonotype has more than one count but fewer than ten. The chain carries TRBV12-3 or TRBV12-4 and TRBJ2-1, with D tentatively TRBD2 (6 bases). CDR3 length equals 16 residues. V lost 5 bases and J 3 bases, leaving 17 bases between the germline ends. The CDR3 here is CASSPPVDSGYNEQFF. In DNA form, the CDR3 reads TGTGCCAGCAGTCCGCCCGTGGATAGCGGCTACAATGAGCAGTTCTTC.

V and J are TRBV27 and TRBJ2-7, with a weak D call TRBD2 (6 bases). V lost 6 bases to trimming and J lost 2 bases, with 14 bases between them. CDR1 is MNHEY and CDR2 is SMNVEV in the germline V gene (reference sequence). The CDR3 loop spans 14 amino acids. CDR3 DNA sequence: TGTGCCAGCAGCAGACGGGCGGGACCCTACGAGCAGTACTTC. Translation gives CASSRRAGPYEQYF.

There are many counts of this clonotype. This sequence joins TRBV7-6 and TRBJ2-1; D possibly corresponds to TRBD1 (6 bases). The CDR3 extends over 14 amino acids. Germline V gene sequence: CDR1 SGHVS, CDR2 FNYEAQ. With 6 bases removed from V and 4 bases from J, the gap between germline ends came to 13 bases. The CDR3 nucleotides are TGTGCCAGCAGGCCTATACAGGGATACAATGAGCAGTTCTTC. It translates to CASRPIQGYNEQFF. The variable domain in full, completed from reference TRBV7-6 and TRBJ2-1, reads GAGVSQSPRYKVTKRGQDVALRCDPISGHVSLYWYRQALGQGPEFLTYFNYEAQQDKSGLPNDRFSAERPEGSISTLTIQRTEQRDSAMYRCASRPIQGYNEQFFGPGTRLTVL.

This clonotype was observed a few times. V is TRBV27 and J is TRBJ2-2, with 8 bases identical to TRBD1. This CDR3 region has 14 residues. Germline V gives CDR1 MNHEY, CDR2 SMNVEV (reference sequence). The ends lost 11 bases at V and 9 bases at J; junction bases unmatched: 14. CDR3 amino acids: CASHARQGARELFF. DNA of the CDR3: TGTGCCTCCCACGCTCGGCAGGGGGCGCGGGAGCTGTTTTTT.

This clonotype was detected only a few times. The V call is TRBV16, the J call TRBJ1-4; D gene ambiguous. The CDR3 loop spans 15 amino acids. Trimming took 1 base from V and 3 from J, leaving 9 bases between them. Germline V gives CDR1 KGHSY, CDR2 FQNENV. The CDR3 is CASSQLIGSNEKLFF. CDR3 coding DNA: TGTGCCAGCAGCCAATTAATCGGGTCTAATGAAAAACTGTTTTTT.

The chain links TRBV15 to TRBJ2-1; TRBD1 aligns across 9 bases. Trimming took 5 bases from V and 11 from J; bases not matched to a gene: 13. This CDR3 region has 15 residues. Looked up from germline, CDR1 is LNHNV and CDR2 is YYDKDF (reference sequence). The DNA for the CDR3 is TGTGCCACCAGCCCCCCGGGACAGGGAGTAATCAAGCAGTTCTTC. The encoded protein is CATSPPGQGVIKQFF.

In this sample, this clonotype turned up a few times. The chain joins TRBV5-7 to TRBJ2-7, with D perhaps matching TRBD2 (5 bases). TRBV5-7 is sorted into the ORF group, with uncertain function. Trimming removed 4 bases from V and 9 bases from J, with 17 bases in between. The CDR3 sequence is 13 residues long. The CDR3 loop reads CASSTGIPGVQYF. As DNA, the CDR3 is TGTGCCAGCAGCACCGGGATCCCCGGTGTGCAGTACTTC.

This clonotype was counted many times. The genes are TRBV3-1 and TRBJ2-2; D gene ambiguous. This CDR3 is built from 15 residues. The V end lost 0 bases, the J end lost 5 bases, and 10 bases lay between the germline ends. CDR1 is LGHDT and CDR2 is YNNKEL in the germline V gene (reference sequence). Here the CDR3 reads CASSQEPLGTGELFF. CDR3 DNA: TGTGCCAGCAGCCAAGAACCCCTGGGTACCGGGGAGCTGTTTTTT.

This clonotype was seen a few times. This chain joins TRBV24-1 and TRBJ2-1; D may match TRBD1 or TRBD2 (5 bases each). Trimming pared 1 base from V and 0 bases from J, leaving 12 bases between. The CDR3 is 17 amino acids. Germline CDR1 reads KGHDR; CDR2 reads SFDVKD. The CDR3 spells CATSDFRSGSSYNEQFF. In DNA, the CDR3 is TGTGCCACCAGTGATTTTAGGTCAGGGAGCTCCTACAATGAGCAGTTCTTC.

This clonotype was counted ten times or more. In DNA form, the CDR3 reads TGCAGCGTTCACCGGGACTACGAGCAGTACTTC. Translating it yields CSVHRDYEQYF. V and J are TRBV29-1 and TRBJ2-7, with a weak D call TRBD2 (5 bases). The CDR3 is 11 residues long. Trimming left V 5 bases short and J 3 bases short, with 8 bases between. Germline loops: CDR1 SQVTM, CDR2 ANQGSEA.